These 3 T cell receptor beta chains share one sample of origin, sequenced in a study of neurological immune-mediated disorders. Time point given: longitudinal time-point 1 (baseline). TCRdb reprocessed the 5' RACE reads via MiXCR and lists one record per CDR3 protein. In the table there are tens of thousands of distinct CDR3 sequences, about 13% of which are singletons. The sequenced sample was PBMCs. These receptors were obtained from a female donor with HTLV-1-associated myelopathy (HAM/TSP).

The rearrangement links TRBV5-1 to TRBJ2-1; 8 bases map to TRBD2. Germline lookup yields CDR1 SGHRS and CDR2 YFSETQ. This CDR3 has 18 residues. V was clipped by 4 bases and J by 3 bases; unmatched bases: 15. CDR3 loop: CASSTMSGGPHYYNEQFF. DNA of the CDR3: TGCGCCAGCAGCACTATGTCGGGGGGGCCCCACTACTACAATGAGCAGTTCTTC. The full variable domain, completed using reference TRBV5-1 and TRBJ2-1, is KAGVTQTPRYLIKTRGQQVTLSCSPISGHRSVSWYQQTPGQGLQFLFEYFSETQRNKGNFPGRFSGRQFSNSRSEMNVSTLELGDSALYLCASSTMSGGPHYYNEQFFGPGTRLTVL.

This clonotype was seen many times. The chain combines TRBV20-1 with TRBJ1-2, with TRBD1 identical over 8 bases. Germline V CDR1 and CDR2: DFQATT, SNEGSKA (reference sequence). This CDR3 spans 13 amino acids. The trim removed 3 bases at V and 4 bases at J, leaving 4 bases unmatched. The CDR3: CSASQGAFYGYTF. In DNA form, the CDR3 reads TGCAGTGCTAGCCAGGGGGCTTTCTATGGCTACACCTTC.

This clonotype was counted many times. The chain uses TRBV5-1 and TRBJ2-3, with D tentatively TRBD2 (7 bases). Trimming left V 0 bases short and J 3 bases short, with 14 bases between. CDR3 length: 16 residues. Germline lookup yields CDR1 SGHRS and CDR2 YFSETQ. The CDR3 DNA reads as TGCGCCAGCAGCTTGGCCGTGGGAGGGGGAACAGATACGCAGTATTTT. Translation gives CASSLAVGGGTDTQYF.